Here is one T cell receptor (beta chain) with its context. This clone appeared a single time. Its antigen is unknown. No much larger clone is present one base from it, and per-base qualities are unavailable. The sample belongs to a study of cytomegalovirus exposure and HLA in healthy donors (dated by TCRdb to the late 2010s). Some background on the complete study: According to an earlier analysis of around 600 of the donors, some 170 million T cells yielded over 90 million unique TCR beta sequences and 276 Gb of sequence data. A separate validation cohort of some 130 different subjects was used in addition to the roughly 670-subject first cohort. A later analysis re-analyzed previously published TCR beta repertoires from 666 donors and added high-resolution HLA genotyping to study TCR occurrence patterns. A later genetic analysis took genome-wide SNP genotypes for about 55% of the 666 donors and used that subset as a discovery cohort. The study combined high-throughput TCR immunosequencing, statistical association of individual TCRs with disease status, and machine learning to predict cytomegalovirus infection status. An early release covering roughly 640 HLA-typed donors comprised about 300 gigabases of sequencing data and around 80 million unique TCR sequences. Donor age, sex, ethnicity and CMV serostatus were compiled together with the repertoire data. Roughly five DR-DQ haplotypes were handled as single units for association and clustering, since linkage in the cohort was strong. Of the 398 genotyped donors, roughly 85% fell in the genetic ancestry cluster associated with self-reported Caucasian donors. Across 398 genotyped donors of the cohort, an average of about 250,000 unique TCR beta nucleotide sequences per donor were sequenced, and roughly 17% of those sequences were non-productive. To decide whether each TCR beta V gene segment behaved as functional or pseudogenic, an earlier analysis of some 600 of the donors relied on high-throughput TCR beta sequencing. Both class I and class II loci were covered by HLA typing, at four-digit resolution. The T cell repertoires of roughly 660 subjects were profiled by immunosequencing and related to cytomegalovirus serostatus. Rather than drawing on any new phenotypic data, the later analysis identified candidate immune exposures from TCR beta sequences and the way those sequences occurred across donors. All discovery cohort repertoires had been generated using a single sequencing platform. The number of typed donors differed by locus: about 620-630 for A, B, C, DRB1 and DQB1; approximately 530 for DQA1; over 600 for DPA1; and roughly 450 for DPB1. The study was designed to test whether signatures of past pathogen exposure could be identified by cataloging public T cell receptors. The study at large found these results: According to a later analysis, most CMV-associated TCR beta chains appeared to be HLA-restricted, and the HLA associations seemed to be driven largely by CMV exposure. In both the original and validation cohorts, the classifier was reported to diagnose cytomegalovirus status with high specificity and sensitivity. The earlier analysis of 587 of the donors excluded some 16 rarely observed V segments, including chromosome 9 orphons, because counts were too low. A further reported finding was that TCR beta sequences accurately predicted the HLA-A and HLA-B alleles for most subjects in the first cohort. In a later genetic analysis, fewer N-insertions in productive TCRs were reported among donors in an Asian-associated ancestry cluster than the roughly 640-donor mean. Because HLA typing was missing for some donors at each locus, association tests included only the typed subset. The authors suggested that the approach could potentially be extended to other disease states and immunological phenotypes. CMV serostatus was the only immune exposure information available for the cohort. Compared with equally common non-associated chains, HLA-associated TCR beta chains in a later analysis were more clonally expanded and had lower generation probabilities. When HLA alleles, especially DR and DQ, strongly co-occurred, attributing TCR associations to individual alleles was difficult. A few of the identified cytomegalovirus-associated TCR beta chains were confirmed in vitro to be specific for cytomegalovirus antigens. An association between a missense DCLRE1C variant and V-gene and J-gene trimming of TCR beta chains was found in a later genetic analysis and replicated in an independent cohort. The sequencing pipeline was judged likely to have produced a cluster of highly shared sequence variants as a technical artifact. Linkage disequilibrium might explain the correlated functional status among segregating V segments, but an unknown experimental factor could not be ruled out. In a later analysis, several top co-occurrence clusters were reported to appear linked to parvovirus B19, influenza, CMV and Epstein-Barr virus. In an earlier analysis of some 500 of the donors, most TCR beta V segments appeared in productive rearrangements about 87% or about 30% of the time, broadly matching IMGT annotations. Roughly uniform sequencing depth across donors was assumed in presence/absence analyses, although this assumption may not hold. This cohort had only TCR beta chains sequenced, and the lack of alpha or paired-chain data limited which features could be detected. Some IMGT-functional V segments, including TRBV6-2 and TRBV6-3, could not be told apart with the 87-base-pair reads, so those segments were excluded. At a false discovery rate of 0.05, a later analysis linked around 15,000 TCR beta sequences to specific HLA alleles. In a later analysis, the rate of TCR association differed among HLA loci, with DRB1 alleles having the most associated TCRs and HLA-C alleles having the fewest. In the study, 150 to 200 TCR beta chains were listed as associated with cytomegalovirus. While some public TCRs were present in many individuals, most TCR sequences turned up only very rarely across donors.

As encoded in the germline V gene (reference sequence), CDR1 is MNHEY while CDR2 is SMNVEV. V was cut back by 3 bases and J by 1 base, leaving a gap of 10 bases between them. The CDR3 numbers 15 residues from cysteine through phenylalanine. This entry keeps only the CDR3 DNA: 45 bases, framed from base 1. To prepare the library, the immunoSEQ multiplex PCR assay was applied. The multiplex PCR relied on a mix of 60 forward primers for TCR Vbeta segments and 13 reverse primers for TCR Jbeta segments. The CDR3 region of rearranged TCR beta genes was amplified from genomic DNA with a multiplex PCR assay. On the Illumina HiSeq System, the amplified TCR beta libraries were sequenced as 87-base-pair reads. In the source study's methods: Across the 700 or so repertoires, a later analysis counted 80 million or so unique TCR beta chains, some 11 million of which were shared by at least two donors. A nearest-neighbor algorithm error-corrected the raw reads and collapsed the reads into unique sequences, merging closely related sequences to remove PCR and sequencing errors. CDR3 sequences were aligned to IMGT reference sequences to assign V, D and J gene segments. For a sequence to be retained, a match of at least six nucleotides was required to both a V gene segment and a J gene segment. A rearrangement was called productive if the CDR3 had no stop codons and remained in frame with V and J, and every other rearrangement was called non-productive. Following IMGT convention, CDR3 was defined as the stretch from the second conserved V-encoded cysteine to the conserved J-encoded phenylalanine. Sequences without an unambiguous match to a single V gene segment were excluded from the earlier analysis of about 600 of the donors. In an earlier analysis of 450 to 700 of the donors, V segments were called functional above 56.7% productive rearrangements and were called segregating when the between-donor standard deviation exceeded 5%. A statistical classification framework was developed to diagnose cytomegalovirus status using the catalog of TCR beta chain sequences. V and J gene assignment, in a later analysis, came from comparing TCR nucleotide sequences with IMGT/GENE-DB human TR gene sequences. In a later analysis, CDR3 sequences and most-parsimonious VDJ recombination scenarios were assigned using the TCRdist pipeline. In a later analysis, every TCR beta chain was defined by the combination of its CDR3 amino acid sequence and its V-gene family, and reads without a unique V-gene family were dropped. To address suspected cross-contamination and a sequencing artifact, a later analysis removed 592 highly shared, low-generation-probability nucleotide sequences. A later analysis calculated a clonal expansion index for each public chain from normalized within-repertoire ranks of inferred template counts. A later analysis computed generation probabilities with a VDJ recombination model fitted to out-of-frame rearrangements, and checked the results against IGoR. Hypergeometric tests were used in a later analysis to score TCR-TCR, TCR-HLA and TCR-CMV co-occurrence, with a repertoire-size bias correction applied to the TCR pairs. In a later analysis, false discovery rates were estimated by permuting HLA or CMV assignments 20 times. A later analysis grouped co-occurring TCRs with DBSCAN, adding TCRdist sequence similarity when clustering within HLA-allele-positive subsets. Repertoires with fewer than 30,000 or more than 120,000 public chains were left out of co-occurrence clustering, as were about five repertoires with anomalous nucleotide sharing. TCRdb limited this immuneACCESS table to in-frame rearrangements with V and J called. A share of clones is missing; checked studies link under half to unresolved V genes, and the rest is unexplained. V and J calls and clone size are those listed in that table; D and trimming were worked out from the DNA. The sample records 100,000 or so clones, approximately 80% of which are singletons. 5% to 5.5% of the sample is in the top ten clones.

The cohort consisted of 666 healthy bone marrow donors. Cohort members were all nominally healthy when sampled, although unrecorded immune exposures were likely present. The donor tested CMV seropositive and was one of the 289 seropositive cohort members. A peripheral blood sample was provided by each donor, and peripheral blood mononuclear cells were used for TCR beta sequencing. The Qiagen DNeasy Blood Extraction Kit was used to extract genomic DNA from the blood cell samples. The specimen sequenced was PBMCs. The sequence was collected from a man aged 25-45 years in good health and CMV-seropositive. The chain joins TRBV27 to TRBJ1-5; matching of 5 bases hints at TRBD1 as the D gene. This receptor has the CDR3 CASSFTGGSNQPQHF. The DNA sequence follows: TGTGCCAGCAGTTTTACCGGGGGGAGCAATCAGCCCCAGCATTTT.